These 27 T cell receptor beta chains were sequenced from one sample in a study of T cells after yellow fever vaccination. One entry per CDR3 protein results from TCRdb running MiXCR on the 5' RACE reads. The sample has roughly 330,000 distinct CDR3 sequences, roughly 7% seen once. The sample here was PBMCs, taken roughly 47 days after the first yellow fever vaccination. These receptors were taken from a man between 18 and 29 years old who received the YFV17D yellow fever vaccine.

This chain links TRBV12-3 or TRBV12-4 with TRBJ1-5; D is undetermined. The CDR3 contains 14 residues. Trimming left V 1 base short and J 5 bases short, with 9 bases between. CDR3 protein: CASSLGVPHQPQHF. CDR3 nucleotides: TGTGCCAGCAGTTTAGGAGTCCCCCATCAGCCCCAGCATTTT.

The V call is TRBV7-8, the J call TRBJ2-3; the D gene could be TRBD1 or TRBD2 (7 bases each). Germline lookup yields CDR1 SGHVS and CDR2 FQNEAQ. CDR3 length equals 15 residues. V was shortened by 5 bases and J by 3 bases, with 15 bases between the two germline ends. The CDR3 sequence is CASSLTGEGTDTQYF. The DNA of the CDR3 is TGTGCCAGCAGCCTAACAGGGGAGGGGACAGATACGCAGTATTTT.

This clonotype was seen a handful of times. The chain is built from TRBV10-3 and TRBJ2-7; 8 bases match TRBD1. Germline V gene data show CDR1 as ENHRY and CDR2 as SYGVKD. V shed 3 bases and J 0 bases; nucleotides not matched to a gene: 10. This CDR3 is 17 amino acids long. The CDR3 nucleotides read TGTGCCATCAGTGACCCAATTGACAGGGGATCCTCCTACGAGCAGTACGTC. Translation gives CAISDPIDRGSSYEQYV.

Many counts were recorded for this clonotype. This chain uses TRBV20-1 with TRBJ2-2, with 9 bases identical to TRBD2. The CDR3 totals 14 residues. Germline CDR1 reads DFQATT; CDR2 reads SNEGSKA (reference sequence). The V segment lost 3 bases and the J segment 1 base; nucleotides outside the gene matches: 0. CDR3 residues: CSARTSGNTGELFF. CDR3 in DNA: TGCAGTGCTAGGACTAGCGGGAACACCGGGGAGCTGTTTTTT.

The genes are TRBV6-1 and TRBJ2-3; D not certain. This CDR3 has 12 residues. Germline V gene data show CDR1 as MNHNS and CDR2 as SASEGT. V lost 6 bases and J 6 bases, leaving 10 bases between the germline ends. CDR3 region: CASRNSGDTQYF. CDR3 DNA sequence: TGTGCCAGCAGAAACTCTGGGGATACGCAGTATTTT.

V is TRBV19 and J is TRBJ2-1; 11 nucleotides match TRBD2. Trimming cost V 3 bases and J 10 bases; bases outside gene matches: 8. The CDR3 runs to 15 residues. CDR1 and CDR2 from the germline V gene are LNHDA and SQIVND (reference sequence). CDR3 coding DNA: TGTGCCAGTAGTATTCTAGCGGGGGGCTCTGGAGAGCAGTTCTTC. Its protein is CASSILAGGSGEQFF.

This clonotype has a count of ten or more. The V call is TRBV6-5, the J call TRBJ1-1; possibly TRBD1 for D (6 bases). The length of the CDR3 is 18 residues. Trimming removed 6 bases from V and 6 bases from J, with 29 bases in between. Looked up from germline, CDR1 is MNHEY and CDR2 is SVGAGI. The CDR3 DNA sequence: TGTGCCAGCAGACCAACCAAAACAGGGAACTTTTGGACGGCTGAAGCTTTCTTT. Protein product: CASRPTKTGNFWTAEAFF.

The CDR3 sequence is CSVEQGAAREQFF. The CDR3 coding sequence is TGCAGCGTTGAACAGGGGGCAGCTAGGGAGCAGTTCTTC. The chain is built from TRBV29-1 and TRBJ2-1; 8 bases are a match to TRBD1. This CDR3 has 13 residues. The ends lost 2 bases at V and 10 bases at J; junction bases unmatched: 7. CDR1 and CDR2 from the germline V gene are SQVTM and ANQGSEA.

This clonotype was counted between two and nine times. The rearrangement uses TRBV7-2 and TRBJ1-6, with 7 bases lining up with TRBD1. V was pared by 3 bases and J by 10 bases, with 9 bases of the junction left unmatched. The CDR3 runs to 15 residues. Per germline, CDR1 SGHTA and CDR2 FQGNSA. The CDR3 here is CASSFRQGHWSPLHF. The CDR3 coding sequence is TGTGCCAGCAGCTTTCGACAGGGACACTGGTCACCCCTCCACTTT.

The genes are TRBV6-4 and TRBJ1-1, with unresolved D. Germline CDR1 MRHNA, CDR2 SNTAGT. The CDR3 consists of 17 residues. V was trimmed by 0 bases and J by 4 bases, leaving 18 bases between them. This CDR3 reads CASSDSPLGKRVTEAFF. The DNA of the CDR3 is TGTGCCAGCAGTGACTCCCCGTTGGGGAAGAGGGTCACTGAAGCTTTCTTT.

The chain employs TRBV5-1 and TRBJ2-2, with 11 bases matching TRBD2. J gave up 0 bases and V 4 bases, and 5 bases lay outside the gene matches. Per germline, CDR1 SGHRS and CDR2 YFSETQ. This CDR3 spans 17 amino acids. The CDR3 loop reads CASSKGLAVANTGELFF. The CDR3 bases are TGCGCCAGCAGCAAGGGACTAGCGGTGGCGAACACCGGGGAGCTGTTTTTT.

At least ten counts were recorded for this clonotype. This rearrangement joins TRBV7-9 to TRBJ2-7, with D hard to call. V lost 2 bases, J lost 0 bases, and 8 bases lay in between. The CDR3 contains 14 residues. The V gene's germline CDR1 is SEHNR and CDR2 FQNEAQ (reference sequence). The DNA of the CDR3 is TGTGCCAGCAGCTTACAGAGTAGCTCCTACGAGCAGTACTTC. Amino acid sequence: CASSLQSSSYEQYF.

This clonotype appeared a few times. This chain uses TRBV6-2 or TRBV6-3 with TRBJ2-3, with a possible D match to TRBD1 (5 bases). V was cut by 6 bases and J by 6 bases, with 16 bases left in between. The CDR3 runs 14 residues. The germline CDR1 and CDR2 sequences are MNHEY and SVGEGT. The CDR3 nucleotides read TGTGCCAGCAGCGCCGCTTCCCCAGGGGATACGCAGTATTTT. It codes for CASSAASPGDTQYF.

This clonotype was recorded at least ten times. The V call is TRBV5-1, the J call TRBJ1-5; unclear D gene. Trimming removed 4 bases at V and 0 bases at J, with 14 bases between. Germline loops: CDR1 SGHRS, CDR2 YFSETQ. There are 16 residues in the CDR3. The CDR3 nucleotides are TGCGCCAGCAGCCCCGACCCCTTAAATAGCAATCAGCCCCAGCATTTT. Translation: CASSPDPLNSNQPQHF.

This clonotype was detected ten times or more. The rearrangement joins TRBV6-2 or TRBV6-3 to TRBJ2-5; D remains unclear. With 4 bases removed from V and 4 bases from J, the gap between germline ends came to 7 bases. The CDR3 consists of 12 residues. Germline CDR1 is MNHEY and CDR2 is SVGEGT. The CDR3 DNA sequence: TGTGCCAGCAGTTGGTTCCGAGAGACCCAGTACTTC. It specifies CASSWFRETQYF.

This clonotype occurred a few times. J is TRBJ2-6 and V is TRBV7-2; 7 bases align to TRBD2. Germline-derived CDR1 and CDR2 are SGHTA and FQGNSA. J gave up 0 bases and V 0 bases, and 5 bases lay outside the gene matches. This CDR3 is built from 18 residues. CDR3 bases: TGTGCCAGCAGCTTAGCTGGGGAGGGGTTCTCTGGGGCCAACGTCCTGACTTTC. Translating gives CASSLAGEGFSGANVLTF.

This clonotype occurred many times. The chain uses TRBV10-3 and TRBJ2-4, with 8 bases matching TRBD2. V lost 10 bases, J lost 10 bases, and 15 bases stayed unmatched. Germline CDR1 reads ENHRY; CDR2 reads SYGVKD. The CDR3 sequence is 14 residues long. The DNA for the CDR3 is TGTGCCACGGGACTAGACCTCGCCGGGGGGATTCAGTACTTC. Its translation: CATGLDLAGGIQYF.

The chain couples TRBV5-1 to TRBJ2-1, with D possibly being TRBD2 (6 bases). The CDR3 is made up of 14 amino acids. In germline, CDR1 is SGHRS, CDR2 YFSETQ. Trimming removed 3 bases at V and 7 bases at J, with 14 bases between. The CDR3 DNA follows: TGCGCCAGCAGCTGGGACTTACTGGATAATGAGCAGTTCTTC. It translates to CASSWDLLDNEQFF. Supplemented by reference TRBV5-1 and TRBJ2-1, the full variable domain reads KAGVTQTPRYLIKTRGQQVTLSCSPISGHRSVSWYQQTPGQGLQFLFEYFSETQRNKGNFPGRFSGRQFSNSRSEMNVSTLELGDSALYLCASSWDLLDNEQFFGPGTRLTVL.

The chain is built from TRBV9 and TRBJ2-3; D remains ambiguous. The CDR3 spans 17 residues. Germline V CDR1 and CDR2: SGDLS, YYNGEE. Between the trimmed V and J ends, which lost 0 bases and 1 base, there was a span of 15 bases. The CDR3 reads CASSVAKEYVGTDTQYF. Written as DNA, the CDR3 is TGTGCCAGCAGCGTAGCTAAGGAGTATGTGGGCACAGATACGCAGTATTTT.

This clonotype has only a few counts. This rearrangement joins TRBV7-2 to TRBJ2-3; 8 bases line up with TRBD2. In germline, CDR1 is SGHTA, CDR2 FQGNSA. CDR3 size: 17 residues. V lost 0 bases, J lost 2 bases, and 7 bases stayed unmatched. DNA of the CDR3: TGTGCCAGCAGCTTAGCGCTTGCGCGGGGGGCCACAGATACGCAGTATTTT. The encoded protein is CASSLALARGATDTQYF.

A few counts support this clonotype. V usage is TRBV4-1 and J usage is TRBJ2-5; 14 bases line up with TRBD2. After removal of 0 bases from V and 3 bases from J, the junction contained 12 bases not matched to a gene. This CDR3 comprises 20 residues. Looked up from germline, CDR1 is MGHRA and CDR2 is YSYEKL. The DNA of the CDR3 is TGCGCCAGCAGCCAAGATCCGACTAGCGGGGGGGCCGTGGTAGAAGAGACCCAGTACTTC. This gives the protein CASSQDPTSGGAVVEETQYF.

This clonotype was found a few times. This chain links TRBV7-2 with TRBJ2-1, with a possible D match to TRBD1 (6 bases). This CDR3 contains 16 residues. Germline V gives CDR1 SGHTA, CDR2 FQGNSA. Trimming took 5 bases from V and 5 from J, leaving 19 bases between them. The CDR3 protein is CASSRPQGSYHNEQFF. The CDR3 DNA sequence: TGTGCCAGCAGCAGACCCCAGGGGTCTTACCACAATGAGCAGTTCTTC.

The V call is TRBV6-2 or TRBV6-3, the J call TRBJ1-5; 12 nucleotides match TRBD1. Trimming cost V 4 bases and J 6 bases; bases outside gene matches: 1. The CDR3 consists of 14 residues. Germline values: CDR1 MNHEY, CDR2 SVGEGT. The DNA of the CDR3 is TGTGCCAGCAGTTGGGACAGGGGGCTTCAGCCCCAGCATTTT. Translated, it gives CASSWDRGLQPQHF.

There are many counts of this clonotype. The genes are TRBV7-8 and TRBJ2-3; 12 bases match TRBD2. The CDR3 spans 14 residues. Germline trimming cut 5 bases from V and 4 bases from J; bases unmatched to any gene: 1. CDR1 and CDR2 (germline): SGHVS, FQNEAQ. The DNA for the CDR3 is TGTGCCAGCAGCCCTAGCGGGGGGGCAGATACGCAGTATTTT. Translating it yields CASSPSGGADTQYF.

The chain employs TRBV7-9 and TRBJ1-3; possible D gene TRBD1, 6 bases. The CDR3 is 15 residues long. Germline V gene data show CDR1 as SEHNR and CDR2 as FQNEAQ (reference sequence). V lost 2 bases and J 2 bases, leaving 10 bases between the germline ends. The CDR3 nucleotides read TGTGCCAGCAGCTTAAGGGGGATCCCTGGAAACACCATATATTTT. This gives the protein CASSLRGIPGNTIYF.

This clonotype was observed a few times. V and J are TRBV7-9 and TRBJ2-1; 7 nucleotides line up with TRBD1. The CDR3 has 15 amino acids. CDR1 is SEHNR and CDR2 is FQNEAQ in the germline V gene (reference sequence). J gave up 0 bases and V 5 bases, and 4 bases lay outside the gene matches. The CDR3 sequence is CASSLRDSSYNEQFF. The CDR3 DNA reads TGTGCCAGCAGCCTTCGGGACAGCTCCTACAATGAGCAGTTCTTC.

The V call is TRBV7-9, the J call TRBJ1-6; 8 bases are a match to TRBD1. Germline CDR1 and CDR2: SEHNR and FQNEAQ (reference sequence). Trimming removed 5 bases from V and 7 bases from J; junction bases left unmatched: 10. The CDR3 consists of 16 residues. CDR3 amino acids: CASSGDRLMENSPLHF. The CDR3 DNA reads TGTGCCAGCAGCGGGGACAGGCTAATGGAGAATTCACCCCTCCACTTT.